This T cell receptor (beta chain) was captured in a study of T-cell memory formation after mild COVID-19. Comments on this clonotype: The antigen is undetermined.

The study's findings and limits: SARS-CoV-2 specificity of second-wave clones peaking day 37 was unconfirmed.

V lost 1 base and J lost 0, with 11 bases in between. The germline gives CDR1 MGHRA, CDR2 YSYEKL. The CDR3 length is 16 residues. One entry per CDR3 protein results from TCRdb running MiXCR on the 5' RACE reads. Of approximately 100,000 distinct CDR3 sequences in the sample, over 15% were seen once. The receptor's source is an adult woman who had mild COVID-19 (a few samples of this study predate the infection). Cell type and time point are not known. The chain recombines TRBV4-1 with TRBJ2-3; D ambiguous. Sample: PBMCs or a T cell subset sorted from them (not recorded which). The CDR3 is CASSQVGPSSTDTQYF. The CDR3 nucleotides read TGCGCCAGCAGCCAAGTGGGCCCCTCTAGCACAGATACGCAGTATTTT.